Following are 23 T cell receptor beta chains from one sample sequenced in a study of cytomegalovirus exposure and HLA in healthy donors. A multiplex PCR was run with 60 Vbeta primers and 13 Jbeta primers. Some clones are missing from TCRdb's copy, which holds only in-frame ones; the method was immunoSEQ multiplex PCR. The sample consists of about 69,000 clones, about 70% of them appearing once. Sample: PBMCs. The receptor set was obtained from a woman aged 25 to 39 in good health and CMV-seronegative.

The chain has TRBV14 and TRBJ1-2; D remains unclear. CDR1 SGHDN and CDR2 FVKESK come from the germline V gene. CDR3 size: 16 residues. The germline V and J ends were trimmed by 2 bases and 0 bases, with 13 bases remaining between them. As DNA, the CDR3 is TGTGCCAGCAGCCAATATGTTGAGGATGCTAACTATGGCTACACCTTC. Its protein is CASSQYVEDANYGYTF. Full variable domain (outside the CDR3, taken from reference TRBV14 and TRBJ1-2): EAGVTQFPSHSVIEKGQTVTLRCDPISGHDNLYWYRRVMGKEIKFLLHFVKESKQDESGMPNNRFLAERTGGTYSTLKVQPAELEDSGVYFCASSQYVEDANYGYTFGSGTRLTVV.

V and J are TRBV7-9 and TRBJ2-2, with no clear D. CDR1 is SEHNR and CDR2 is FQNEAQ in the germline V gene (reference sequence). This CDR3 region has 15 residues. Trimming took 3 bases from V and 6 from J, leaving 14 bases between them. The CDR3 nucleotides read TGTGCCAGCAGCTTGGGCCTTTACAAGGCCGGGGAGCTGTTTTTT. This sequence encodes CASSLGLYKAGELFF.

The chain joins TRBV5-6 to TRBJ1-5; D unclear. V was shortened by 0 bases and J by 4 bases, with 8 bases between the two germline ends. The CDR3 sequence is 14 residues long. CDR1 and CDR2 from the germline V gene are SGHDT and YYEEEE. The DNA of the CDR3 is TGTGCCAGCAGCTTGGGGAGCCTAAATCAGCCCCAGCATTTT. Translating it yields CASSLGSLNQPQHF.

Notes on this clone: Its ends do not fully match the called genes, so a read error is possible. The rearrangement uses TRBV7-7 and TRBJ2-1; a possible D gene is TRBD2 (7 bases). This CDR3 contains 15 residues. Germline CDR1 is SSHAT and CDR2 is FNYEAQ (reference sequence). The DNA of the CDR3 is TGTGCTAGCAGCTTAGTCCGGGGGGCTTACAATGAGCAGTTCTTC. Protein: CASSLVRGAYNEQFF.

In its sample, this clone was seen a few times. This chain links TRBV27 with TRBJ1-2, with 7 positions matching TRBD1. With 5 bases clipped from V and 4 bases from J, the junction kept 10 bases outside the gene matches. Germline values: CDR1 MNHEY, CDR2 SMNVEV (reference sequence). The CDR3 sequence is 15 residues long. For the CDR3, the DNA is TGTGCCAGCAGTCAGACCTCGGGACAGCGCTATGGCTACACCTTC. Protein: CASSQTSGQRYGYTF.

The V gene is TRBV5-1, the J gene TRBJ1-4; D gene unclear. Trimming left V 6 bases short and J 0 bases short, with 15 bases between. Germline CDR1 SGHRS, CDR2 YFSETQ. The CDR3 has 16 residues. DNA for the CDR3: TGCGCCAGCAAGGAGGTTTCGGGTGCAACTAATGAAAAACTGTTTTTT. Its translation is CASKEVSGATNEKLFF.

V gene TRBV11-2 combines with J gene TRBJ2-1, with D unresolved. The CDR3 covers 16 residues. The V end was cut by 1 base, the J end by 6 bases, with 16 bases between. Germline V gives CDR1 SGHAT, CDR2 FQNNGV. CDR3: CASSLGSGPKSNEQFF. As DNA, the CDR3 is TGTGCCAGCAGCTTAGGGTCAGGCCCTAAGAGCAATGAGCAGTTCTTC.

This sequence joins TRBV10-3 and TRBJ2-1, with D possibly matching TRBD2 (7 bases). From germline, CDR1 is ENHRY and CDR2 SYGVKD. The CDR3 extends over 13 amino acids. V lost 8 bases and J 8 bases, leaving 16 bases between the germline ends. The CDR3: CAIGGPAGDEQFF. The CDR3 coding sequence is TGTGCCATCGGGGGGCCGGCGGGGGATGAGCAGTTCTTC.

The chain recombines TRBV4-1 with TRBJ2-5; D gene uncertain. CDR1 and CDR2 (germline): MGHRA, YSYEKL. The CDR3 is made up of 13 amino acids. The V and J ends lost 1 base and 1 base respectively, with 4 bases between them. DNA of the CDR3: TGCGCCAGCAGCCAAGGGCCCCAAGAGACCCAGTACTTC. Encoded protein: CASSQGPQETQYF.

The rearrangement joins TRBV5-4 to TRBJ2-3, with D unresolved. The germline V and J ends were trimmed by 0 bases and 1 base, with 6 bases remaining between them. In germline, CDR1 is SGHNT, CDR2 YYREEE (reference sequence). The CDR3 extends over 14 amino acids. The CDR3 nucleotides are TGTGCCAGCAGCTTGGAAACGGGCACAGATACGCAGTATTTT. Protein: CASSLETGTDTQYF.

The genes are TRBV30 and TRBJ2-7, with TRBD1 matching over 7 bases. Trimming removed 5 bases from V and 3 bases from J; junction bases left unmatched: 7. CDR3 length equals 13 residues. Germline loops: CDR1 GTSNPN, CDR2 SVGIG (reference sequence). CDR3 coding DNA: TGTGCCTGGGATTCGACAGGGAACTACGAGCAGTACTTC. Translating it yields CAWDSTGNYEQYF.

The V call is TRBV25-1, the J call TRBJ1-2; a weak D match, TRBD1 (5 bases). The V gene's germline CDR1 is MGHDK and CDR2 SYGVNS. The V and J ends lost 1 base and 4 bases respectively, with 16 bases between them. This CDR3 contains 16 residues. This chain's CDR3 is CASSESRAGNFYGYTF. CDR3 DNA: TGTGCCAGCAGTGAATCTCGGGCAGGGAACTTCTATGGCTACACCTTC.

This clone was recorded a few times. The chain couples TRBV29-1 to TRBJ2-1; TRBD2 is a possible D gene (5 bases). This CDR3 contains 12 residues. Germline V lookup: CDR1 SQVTM, CDR2 ANQGSEA. With 6 bases removed from V and 9 bases from J, the gap between germline ends came to 15 bases. The CDR3 DNA reads TGCAGCGTGACGGGGTCCGTGGGTGAGCAGTTCTTC. It is translated as CSVTGSVGEQFF.

The V call is TRBV5-6, the J call TRBJ2-5; 10 bases line up with TRBD2. The CDR3 sequence is 14 residues long. The trim removed 4 bases at V and 6 bases at J, leaving 6 bases unmatched. Germline V CDR1 and CDR2: SGHDT, YYEEEE. CDR3 in amino acids: CASSSGGALKTQYF. The CDR3, as DNA: TGTGCCAGCAGCAGCGGGGGGGCGTTAAAGACCCAGTACTTC. Full variable domain (rest looked up from reference TRBV5-6 and TRBJ2-5): DAGVTQSPTHLIKTRGQQVTLRCSPKSGHDTVSWYQQALGQGPQFIFQYYEEEERQRGNFPDRFSGHQFPNYSSELNVNALLLGDSALYLCASSSGGALKTQYFGPGTRLLVL.

This clone appeared a single time. The chain couples TRBV5-1 to TRBJ2-2; D remains ambiguous. The CDR3 is 14 residues long. Germline values: CDR1 SGHRS, CDR2 YFSETQ. V was pared by 1 base and J by 6 bases, with 10 bases between. CDR3 sequence reads: CASSLNTVAGELFF. The CDR3 DNA is TGCGCCAGCAGCTTGAATACAGTTGCCGGGGAGCTGTTTTTT. The variable domain in full, with the rest retrieved from reference TRBV5-1 and TRBJ2-2, is KAGVTQTPRYLIKTRGQQVTLSCSPISGHRSVSWYQQTPGQGLQFLFEYFSETQRNKGNFPGRFSGRQFSNSRSEMNVSTLELGDSALYLCASSLNTVAGELFFGEGSRLTVL.

The chain recombines TRBV5-1 with TRBJ2-1; D is unresolved. Trimming left V 1 base short and J 0 bases short, with 8 bases between. The CDR3 has 15 residues. Germline-derived CDR1 and CDR2 are SGHRS and YFSETQ. The CDR3 protein is CASSLSESSYNEQFF. CDR3 bases: TGCGCCAGCAGCTTGAGCGAGAGCTCCTACAATGAGCAGTTCTTC.

The V and J genes are TRBV20-1 and TRBJ2-1; 7 bases fit TRBD1. Germline V gene lookup returns CDR1 DFQATT and CDR2 SNEGSKA (reference sequence). V gave up 6 bases and J gave up 12 bases; unmatched junction bases: 8. CDR3 length: 11 residues. CDR3 sequence: CSAERTGVQFF. The CDR3 nucleotides read TGCAGTGCGGAAAGGACAGGAGTGCAGTTCTTC.

V is TRBV5-4 and J is TRBJ1-2; no reliable D call. V dropped 1 base and J dropped 3 bases, with 7 bases sitting between them. The CDR3 runs 13 residues. Looked up from germline, CDR1 is SGHNT and CDR2 is YYREEE (reference sequence). The CDR3 region has the DNA TGTGCCAGCAGCTTGCCTACAGACTATGGCTACACCTTC. Encoded protein: CASSLPTDYGYTF. Full variable domain (missing parts from reference TRBV5-4 and TRBJ1-2): ETGVTQSPTHLIKTRGQQVTLRCSSQSGHNTVSWYQQALGQGPQFIFQYYREEENGRGNFPPRFSGLQFPNYSSELNVNALELDDSALYLCASSLPTDYGYTFGSGTRLTVV.

The chain joins TRBV9 to TRBJ1-6, with D possibly TRBD1 on 5 matching bases. The CDR3 has 15 amino acids. Germline-derived CDR1 and CDR2 are SGDLS and YYNGEE. The V gene lost 0 bases and the J gene lost 5 bases, with 9 bases spanning the gap. CDR3 loop: CASSVDQGNNSPLHF. CDR3 sequence (DNA): TGTGCCAGCAGCGTAGACCAGGGAAATAATTCACCCCTCCACTTT.

On this clone itself: One end of the junction does not line up with germline, which may come from a read error. The chain couples TRBV6-1 to TRBJ2-7; no firm D call. The CDR3 has 13 amino acids. Germline V gives CDR1 MNHNS, CDR2 SASEGT. CDR3 amino acids: CASSEDAERSRVF. The CDR3 DNA is TGTGCCAGCAGTGAAGATGCAGAGAGGAGTCGGGTGTTC.

Points on this clone: This CDR3 is also generated by other DNA sequences in the sample. V is TRBV6-5 and J is TRBJ2-7, with D perhaps matching TRBD1 (5 bases). The length of the CDR3 is 14 residues. CDR1 and CDR2 from the germline V gene are MNHEY and SVGAGI. V lost 7 bases to trimming and J lost 4 bases, with 17 bases between them. CDR3 nucleotide sequence: TGTGCCAGCATTGGCCAGGGCAGCTCTTACGAGCAGTACTTC. Translation gives CASIGQGSSYEQYF.

The V call is TRBV7-8, the J call TRBJ1-1, with unresolved D. The CDR3 spans 14 residues. Germline CDR1 and CDR2: SGHVS and FQNEAQ. Trimming shortened V by 0 bases and J by 1 base, and 6 bases separated the two germline ends. The chain's CDR3 is CASSLAEGNTEAFF. Here the CDR3 DNA reads TGTGCCAGCAGCTTAGCGGAGGGGAACACTGAAGCTTTCTTT.

With regard to this clone: The junction departs from the called germline gene at one end, perhaps through a read error. The chain joins TRBV7-6 to TRBJ2-2, with D possibly matching TRBD1 (6 bases). The CDR3 has 16 amino acids. Germline loops: CDR1 SGHVS, CDR2 FNYEAQ. The CDR3 sequence: CASSLAAGVYTEEPFF. The CDR3 region has the DNA TGTGCCAGCAGCTTAGCGGCAGGGGTCTACACCGAGGAGCCGTTTTTT.